The rows below give T cell receptor beta chains drawn from one sample of a study of Graves' ophthalmopathy and Graves' hyperthyroidism. TCRdb re-analysed the multiplex PCR reads in MiXCR, keeping a single row per CDR3 protein. The sample includes about 410,000 distinct CDR3 sequences, around 19% of them seen just once. The sample consisted of peripheral blood. The origin of the receptors is a woman in her late teens or twenties with Graves' ophthalmopathy. CDR3s include the opening cysteine and the closing phenylalanine or tryptophan. A D gene is named only where the DNA matches it firmly. The size entry is marked missing in some rows and otherwise reads once, few, many or a size class.

>TRBV6-1|.|TRBJ1-1|14|.
CASSEGGRQPEAFF
TGTGCCAGCAGTGAAGGAGGTCGACAGCCTGAAGCTTTCTTT
>TRBV6-5|many|TRBJ1-5|14|.
CASSYSNSNQPQHF
TGTGCCAGCAGTTACTCGAACAGCAATCAGCCCCAGCATTTT
>TRBV10-1|many|TRBJ2-7|14|.
CASSPGGSHYEQHF
TGCGCCAGCAGTCCGGGGGGCTCCCACTACGAGCAGCACTTC
>TRBV20-1|few|TRBJ2-7|15|TRBD2
CSARDLLADSYEQYF
TGCAGTGCTAGAGATCTACTAGCGGATTCCTACGAGCAGTACTTC
>TRBV7-8|few|TRBJ2-7|14|.
CASSLGLSAYEQYF
TGTGCCAGCAGCTTAGGACTCAGTGCCTACGAGCAGTACTTC
>TRBV6-5|many|TRBJ2-1|13|.
CASDPDFSNEQFF
TGTGCCAGCGATCCGGACTTCTCCAATGAGCAGTTCTTC
>TRBV6-1|.|TRBJ2-5|14|TRBD1
CASEGQGVLGTQYF
TGTGCCAGCGAGGGACAGGGAGTTCTGGGGACCCAGTACTTC
>TRBV28|many|TRBJ1-3|15|.
CASSLWGPSGNTIYF
TGTGCCAGCAGTTTATGGGGACCATCTGGAAACACCATATATTTT
>TRBV20-1|.|TRBJ2-7|13|TRBD2
CSAGTSGAYEQYF
TGCAGTGCGGGGACTAGCGGGGCCTACGAGCAGTACTTC
>TRBV5-8|many|TRBJ2-7|15|.
CASSLKQAFSYEQYF
TGTGCCAGCAGCTTGAAGCAAGCCTTCTCCTACGAGCAGTACTTC
>TRBV28|many|TRBJ1-5|15|TRBD1
CASSTGQDSNQPQHF
TGTGCCAGCTCGACGGGACAGGATAGCAATCAGCCCCAGCATTTT
>TRBV10-2|many|TRBJ2-4|14|.
CASSADSDKNIQYF
TGCGCCAGCAGTGCCGACAGTGACAAAAACATTCAGTACTTC
>TRBV10-3|many|TRBJ2-5|16|.
CAISSIWERPGETQYF
TGTGCCATCAGCTCCATTTGGGAGCGACCTGGAGAGACCCAGTACTTC
>TRBV27|many|TRBJ1-2|16|.
CASSPGLHRDIRGYTF
TGTGCCAGCAGTCCAGGTCTCCACAGGGACATACGAGGCTACACCTTC
>TRBV7-2|few|TRBJ1-1|13|.
CASRLDMATEAFF
TGTGCCAGCAGACTAGACATGGCCACTGAAGCTTTCTTT
>TRBV12-3/TRBV12-4|few|TRBJ2-7|14|TRBD2
CASRPSGAPHEQYF
TGTGCCAGCAGACCTAGCGGGGCCCCTCACGAGCAGTACTTC
>TRBV28|many|TRBJ1-1|11|.
CASSSLGEAFF
TGTGCCAGCAGTTCCTTGGGTGAAGCTTTCTTT
>TRBV6-2/TRBV6-3|many|TRBJ1-1|13|.
CASRGLVWTEAFF
TGTGCCAGCAGGGGTTTGGTTTGGACTGAAGCTTTCTTT